This T cell receptor beta chain was retrieved from a study of molecular identifiers for immune sequencing clone quantification. From the PCR reads, TCRdb called clonotypes with MiXCR, one entry per CDR3 protein. Of about 320,000 distinct CDR3 sequences in the sample, 24% were seen once. In this sample, this clonotype turned up many times. V lost 6 bases to trimming and J lost 5 bases; unmatched junction nucleotides: 5. The CDR3 length is 14 residues. The sequenced sample consisted of naive CD8+ T cells from blood, with Jurkat cell RNA spiked in. Described subset: FACS-sorted CD8+CD4-CCR7+CD45RA+ naive T cells. This TCR derives from a human donor in good health. Some libraries in this study had Jurkat cell RNA spiked in. This rearrangement joins TRBV12-3 or TRBV12-4 to TRBJ2-5, with 11 bases that match TRBD2. CDR3 region: CASSPTSGIETQYF. The CDR3 bases are TGTGCCAGCAGCCCGACTAGCGGGATTGAGACCCAGTACTTC.